These 9 T cell receptor beta chains share one sample of origin, sequenced in a study of CD8+CD57+ T cells in acquired aplastic anemia. TCR beta VDJ and CDR3 profiling used genomic DNA as template. TCRdb reprocessed the reads with MiXCR, giving one entry per CDR3 protein. The sample has 150,000 to 200,000 distinct CDR3 sequences; just under 65% are singletons. Sequencing used sorted CD4+, CD8+, or CD8+CD57+ T cells (not recorded which) from PBMCs. The receptor source for this set is a human donor in good health.

This clonotype showed up many times. This rearrangement joins TRBV10-3 to TRBJ1-1; 10 nucleotides line up with TRBD1. The CDR3 has 15 amino acids. J gave up 5 bases and V 0 bases, and 3 bases lay outside the gene matches. CDR1 ENHRY and CDR2 SYGVKD come from the germline V gene. Here the CDR3 DNA reads TGTGCCATCAGTGAGTCGAGGACAGGGGGAACTGAAGCTTTCTTT. As protein: CAISESRTGGTEAFF.

The table lists this clonotype with a few counts. The CDR3 sequence: CASSDRGSGANVLTF. In DNA form, the CDR3 reads TGTGCCAGCAGCGACAGGGGGTCTGGGGCCAACGTCCTGACTTTC. V gene TRBV2 combines with J gene TRBJ2-6, with 9 bases identical to TRBD1. Trimming removed 6 bases from V and 1 base from J; junction bases left unmatched: 1. Germline-derived CDR1 and CDR2 are SNHLY and FYNNEI. The CDR3 is made up of 15 amino acids.

The V gene is TRBV7-9, the J gene TRBJ2-2; 7 bases match TRBD1. The CDR3 has 14 amino acids. The V and J ends lost 9 bases and 2 bases, in that order; junction bases with no gene match: 6. Germline V gene lookup returns CDR1 SEHNR and CDR2 FQNEAQ (reference sequence). The CDR3 DNA is TGTGCCAGTGGTGACAGGGTCAACACCGGGGAGCTGTTTTTT. Its protein is CASGDRVNTGELFF.

The V and J genes are TRBV7-9 and TRBJ1-5; D is unresolved. Germline V gene lookup returns CDR1 SEHNR and CDR2 FQNEAQ (reference sequence). CDR3 size: 14 residues. Trimming shortened V by 5 bases and J by 4 bases, and 12 bases separated the two germline ends. The CDR3 DNA is TGTGCCAGCAGCGTAGATAGGTTTAATCAGCCCCAGCATTTT. Its translation is CASSVDRFNQPQHF.

The chain recombines TRBV9 with TRBJ1-6, with no clear D. The CDR3 extends over 14 amino acids. The V and J ends lost 3 bases and 10 bases respectively, with 14 bases between them. Germline CDR1 and CDR2: SGDLS and YYNGEE. The CDR3 region has the DNA TGTGCCAGCAGCGCCCTATCAGGAGGATCACCCCTCCACTTT. Translated, it gives CASSALSGGSPLHF.

This chain connects TRBV20-1 to TRBJ1-3; D not certain. Per the germline V gene, CDR1 is DFQATT and CDR2 is SNEGSKA (reference sequence). The CDR3 sequence is 14 residues long. The ends were cut back, 3 bases at V and 4 bases at J, with 13 bases in the middle. The CDR3 DNA sequence: TGCAGTGCTAGCCTCACTAGGTACGGAAACACCATATATTTT. It specifies CSASLTRYGNTIYF.

The V and J genes are TRBV24-1 and TRBJ2-5, with D unclear. The CDR3 totals 12 residues. V was clipped by 12 bases and J by 4 bases, with 14 bases between them. Per the germline V gene, CDR1 is KGHDR and CDR2 is SFDVKD. The CDR3 loop is CAAAGYGETQYF. CDR3 DNA sequence: TGTGCCGCCGCCGGGTACGGAGAGACCCAGTACTTC.

This clonotype was seen many times. The chain joins TRBV28 to TRBJ2-7; the match to TRBD2 covers 8 bases. The CDR3 has 12 residues. The germline CDR1 and CDR2 sequences are MDHEN and SYDVKM. Trimming at V came to 3 bases and at J to 6 bases, leaving 1 base not matched to a gene. CDR3 region: CASSFRGGEQYF. In DNA, the CDR3 is TGTGCCAGCAGTTTTCGGGGGGGCGAGCAGTACTTC.

The rearrangement uses TRBV19 and TRBJ2-7; 7 bases align to TRBD1. J lost 2 bases, V lost 6 bases, and 10 bases had no gene match. CDR1 is LNHDA and CDR2 is SQIVND in the germline V gene (reference sequence). The CDR3 totals 15 residues. The CDR3 here is CASRRQGDTTYEQYF. The DNA of the CDR3 is TGTGCCAGTAGACGACAGGGAGACACGACCTACGAGCAGTACTTC.